The entry below gives a single T cell receptor (beta chain) sequence along with its context. The antigen remains undetermined. The data originate from a study of OX40 agonist ivuxolimab in advanced cancers. Overall study: While on treatment, patients had intravenous ivuxolimab at 0.01 to 10 mg/kg every 2 weeks. Participants could have had prior anti-PD-1, anti-PD-L1 or anti-CTLA-4 therapy, and approximately 37% had some.

The germline CDR1 and CDR2 sequences are SGHNT and YENEEA. The CDR3 loop spans 13 amino acids. The junction had 5 bases not matched to a gene; V was cut back by 1 base and J by 16 bases. TCRdb's copy holds only in-frame clones and misses some; the assay was immunoSEQ multiplex PCR. The table lists roughly 23,000 clones, 70% to 90% of them singletons. Study results and limitations: In CD8+ T cells, expanded clones were on average more numerous than in CD4+. There were also nonresponders showing low normalized T-cell clonal expansion.

The origin of this receptor is an adult with an advanced solid tumor such as melanoma, head and neck, liver or kidney cancer. This chain connects TRBV11-3 to TRBJ2-1, with TRBD2 matching over 12 bases. The sample consisted of CD4+ or CD8+ T cells sorted from blood, taken in a trial of the OX40 agonist ivuxolimab. The CDR3 nucleotides are TGTGCCAGCAGCTTAGTGGGACTAGCGGGTAAATTCTTC. It codes for CASSLVGLAGKFF.